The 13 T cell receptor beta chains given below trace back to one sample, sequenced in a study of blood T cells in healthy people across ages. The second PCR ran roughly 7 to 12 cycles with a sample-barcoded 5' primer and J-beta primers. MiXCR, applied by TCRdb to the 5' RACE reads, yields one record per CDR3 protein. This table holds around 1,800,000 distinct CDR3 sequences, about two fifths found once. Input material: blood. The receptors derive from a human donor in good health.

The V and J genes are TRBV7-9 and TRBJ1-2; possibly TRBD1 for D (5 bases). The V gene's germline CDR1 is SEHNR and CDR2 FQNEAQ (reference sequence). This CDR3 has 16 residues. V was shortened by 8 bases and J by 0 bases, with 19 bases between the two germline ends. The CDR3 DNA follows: TGTGCCAGCCTCCTTTGGGGGGGTAGAGCTAACTATGGCTACACCTTC. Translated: CASLLWGGRANYGYTF.

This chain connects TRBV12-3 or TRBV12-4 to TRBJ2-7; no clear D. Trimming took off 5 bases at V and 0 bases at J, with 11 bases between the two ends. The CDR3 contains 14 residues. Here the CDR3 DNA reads TGTGCCAGCAGTCTCTTTTTGGGCTCCTACGAGCAGTACTTC. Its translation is CASSLFLGSYEQYF.

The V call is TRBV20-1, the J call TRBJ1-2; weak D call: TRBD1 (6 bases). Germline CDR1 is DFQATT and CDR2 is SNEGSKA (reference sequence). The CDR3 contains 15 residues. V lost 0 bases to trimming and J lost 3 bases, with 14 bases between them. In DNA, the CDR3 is TGCAGTGCTAGAGATCAGGGGAGCCTGGACTATGGCTACACCTTC. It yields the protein CSARDQGSLDYGYTF.

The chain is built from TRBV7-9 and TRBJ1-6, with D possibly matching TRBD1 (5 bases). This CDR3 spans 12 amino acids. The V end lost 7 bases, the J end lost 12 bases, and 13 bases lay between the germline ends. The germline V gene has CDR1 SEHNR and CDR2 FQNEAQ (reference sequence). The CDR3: CASNSDTLPLHF. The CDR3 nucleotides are TGTGCCAGCAACTCGGACACTCTACCCCTCCACTTT.

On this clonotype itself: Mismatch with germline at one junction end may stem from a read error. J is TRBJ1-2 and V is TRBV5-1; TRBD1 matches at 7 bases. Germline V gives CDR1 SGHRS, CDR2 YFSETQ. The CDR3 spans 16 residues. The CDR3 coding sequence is TGCGCCAACAGCCCCGCGACGACAGGGTCTAACTATGGCTACACCTTC. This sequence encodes CANSPATTGSNYGYTF.

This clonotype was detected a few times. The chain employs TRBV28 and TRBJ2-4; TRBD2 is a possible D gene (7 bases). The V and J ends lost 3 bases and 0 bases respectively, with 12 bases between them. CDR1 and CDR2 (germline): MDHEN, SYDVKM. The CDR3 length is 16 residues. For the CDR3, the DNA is TGTGCCAGCAGTTTGGCGGGGGCGATAGCCAAAAACATTCAGTACTTC. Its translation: CASSLAGAIAKNIQYF.

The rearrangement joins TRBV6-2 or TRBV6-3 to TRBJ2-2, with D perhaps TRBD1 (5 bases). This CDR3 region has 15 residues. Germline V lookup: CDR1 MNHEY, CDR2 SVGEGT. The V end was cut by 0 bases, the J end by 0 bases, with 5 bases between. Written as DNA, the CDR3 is TGTGCCAGCAGTTACTCACAGGCGAACACCGGGGAGCTGTTTTTT. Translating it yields CASSYSQANTGELFF.

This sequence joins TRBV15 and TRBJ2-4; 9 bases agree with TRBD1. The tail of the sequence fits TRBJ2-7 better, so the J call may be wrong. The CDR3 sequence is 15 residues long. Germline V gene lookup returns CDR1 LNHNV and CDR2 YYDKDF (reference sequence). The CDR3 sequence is CATSRYPGQGYEQYF. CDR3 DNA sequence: TGTGCCACCAGCAGGTACCCGGGACAGGGCTACGAGCAGTACTTC.

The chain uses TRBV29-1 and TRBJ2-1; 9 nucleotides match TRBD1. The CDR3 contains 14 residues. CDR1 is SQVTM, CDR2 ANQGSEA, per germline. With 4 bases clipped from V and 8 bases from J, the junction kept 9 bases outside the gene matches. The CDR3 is CSVVPGQGKHEQFF. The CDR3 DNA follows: TGCAGCGTTGTCCCGGGACAGGGTAAACATGAGCAGTTCTTC.

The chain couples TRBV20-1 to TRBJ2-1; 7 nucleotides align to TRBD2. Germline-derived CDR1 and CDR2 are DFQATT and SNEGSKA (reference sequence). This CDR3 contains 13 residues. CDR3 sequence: CSADGGGWNEQFF. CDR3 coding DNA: TGCAGCGCGGATGGGGGGGGTTGGAATGAGCAGTTCTTC.

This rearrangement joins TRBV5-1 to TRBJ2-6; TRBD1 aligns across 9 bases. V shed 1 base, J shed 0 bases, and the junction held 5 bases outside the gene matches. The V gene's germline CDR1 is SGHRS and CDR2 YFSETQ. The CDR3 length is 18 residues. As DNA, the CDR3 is TGCGCCAGCAGCTTGACAGGGGGCTCCCTCTCTGGGGCCAACGTCCTGACTTTC. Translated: CASSLTGGSLSGANVLTF.

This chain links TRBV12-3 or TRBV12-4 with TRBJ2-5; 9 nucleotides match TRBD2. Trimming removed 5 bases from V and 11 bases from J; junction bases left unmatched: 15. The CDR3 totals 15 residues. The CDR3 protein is CASSPLAGSRNEQYF. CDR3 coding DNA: TGTGCCAGCAGTCCCCTAGCGGGGTCTCGCAATGAGCAGTACTTC.

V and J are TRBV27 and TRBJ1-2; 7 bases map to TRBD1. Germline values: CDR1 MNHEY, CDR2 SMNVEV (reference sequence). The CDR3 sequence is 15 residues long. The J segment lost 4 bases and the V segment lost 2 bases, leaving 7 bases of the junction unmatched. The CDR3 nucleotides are TGTGCCAGCAGTTTACGTCCGACAGGGCCCTATGGCTACACCTTC. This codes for CASSLRPTGPYGYTF.